The TCR beta chain under discussion was sequenced for a study of OX40 agonist ivuxolimab in advanced cancers. A single count supports this clone. The CDR3 loop spans 16 amino acids. Looked up from germline, CDR1 is SGHVS and CDR2 is FNYEAQ. With V trimmed by 5 bases and J by 0 bases, 6 bases remained unmatched. The repertoire was sequenced with immunoSEQ multiplex PCR; TCRdb's copy has only in-frame clones and lacks some. In the table there are fewer than 120,000 clones, approximately 89% of which are singletons. The sequences come from CD4+ or CD8+ T cells sorted from blood, collected in a trial of the OX40 agonist ivuxolimab. The rearrangement links TRBV7-6 to TRBJ2-2; 7 bases match TRBD1. The sequence was obtained from an adult with an advanced solid tumor such as melanoma, head and neck, liver or kidney cancer. The DNA of the CDR3 is TGTGCCAGCAGCCCTAGGACAGGTGCGAACACCGGGGAGCTGTTTTTT. Residues: CASSPRTGANTGELFF. The full variable domain, completed using reference TRBV7-6 and TRBJ2-2, is GAGVSQSPRYKVTKRGQDVALRCDPISGHVSLYWYRQALGQGPEFLTYFNYEAQQDKSGLPNDRFSAERPEGSISTLTIQRTEQRDSAMYRCASSPRTGANTGELFFGEGSRLTVL.